The T cell receptor beta chain described here comes from a study of graft-versus-host responses after intestinal transplantation (dated by TCRdb to the early 2020s). Study-wide context: The transplants that recipients received were multivisceral, liver-intestinal, or isolated intestinal. To identify alloreactive clones, pre-transplant mixed lymphocyte reaction products were sequenced and compared with unstimulated pre-transplant donor and recipient T cells. Donor T cell macrochimerism was defined as a peak of at least 4% donor T cells among recipient peripheral blood mononuclear cells. Every recipient was given anti-thymocyte globulin induction, followed by 3 to 4 years of maintenance tacrolimus and steroids. Rather than going through the commercial service, samples from three later patients were sequenced in-house on an Illumina MiSeq and processed with MiXCR. Graft-versus-host and host-versus-graft alloreactive T cell clones were tracked in the graft, circulation and bone marrow after intestinal transplantation using bulk TCR-beta CDR3 sequencing. Of the roughly 23 intestinal transplant recipients enrolled in the cohort, one of whom was a retransplant, a few patients without pretransplant specimens were excluded. Broad study findings and their caveats: Early after transplant, peak levels of circulating GvH clones were associated with declines in HvG clones. The conclusions were limited by the relatively low number and heterogeneity of the intestinal transplant patients. GvH clones were detected in recipient bone marrow, and some appeared earlier in ileal mucosa or blood, consistent with an intestinal mucosal origin. In the allografts of patients with donor T cell macrochimerism, GvH to HvG T cell clonal ratios were high.

In the first month after transplant, blood samples were collected up to 4 times, and after that at least monthly when available. The library was generated by the immunoSEQ multiplex PCR assay. Adaptive Biotechnologies carried out high-throughput TCR-beta CDR3 sequencing of genomic DNA for most patients. For the original study's pipeline: Adaptive's ImmunoSEQ software supplied the TCR sequencing data for 18 patients, while MiXCR and VDJtools were used to process a few other patients. CDR3 nucleotide sequences shared between donor and recipient were removed because the origin of such sequences could not be assigned. Alloreactive clones required at least 2-fold expansion over unstimulated cells and minimum CFSE-low frequency of 0.002% (template counts) or 0.001% (read counts). A clone was considered mappable if detected in the sequenced pre-transplant spleen, lymph node, or MLR CFSE-low populations of the donor or recipient. Cumulative frequency of alloreactive clones was calculated as a percentage of all sequences weighted by copy number. TCRdb's version of the immuneACCESS table is confined to in-frame rearrangements and falls short of the full clone set. An unresolved V gene accounts for under half of the shortfall where checked; the remainder is of unknown origin. The V and J calls and clone size come from that table; D and trimming were worked out from the DNA. The sample table lists 74,000 or so clones, around 93% of them with a count of one. Over 0.55% of the sample comes from the top ten.

V gives up 3 bases and J gives up 0 bases, and the segment between their germline ends measures 9 bases. Sequences SGHRS (CDR1) and YFSETQ (CDR2) are obtained from the germline V gene. The CDR3 starts with the cysteine, ends with the phenylalanine, and has 14 residues. The sequence is cut down to CDR3 DNA, 42 bases in frame from base 1. This clone was seen just once. Which antigen it targets is not known. No base qualities exist here, and no much larger clone lies one base off it. This clonotype was sampled from a human patient who received an intestinal transplant, so some T cells may come from the graft donor. The rearranged chain carries TRBV5-1 and TRBJ1-1, with the D gene not clear enough to name. The sequences come from PBMCs, collected 98 days after intestinal transplantation. DNA sequence: TGCGCCAGCAGCTCCCGGGCCATGAACACTGAAGCTTTCTTT. Its amino acids are CASSSRAMNTEAFF. The entire variable domain, with the stretches around the CDR3 drawn from the reference TRBV5-1 and TRBJ1-1 proteins, is KAGVTQTPRYLIKTRGQQVTLSCSPISGHRSVSWYQQTPGQGLQFLFEYFSETQRNKGNFPGRFSGRQFSNSRSEMNVSTLELGDSALYLCASSSRAMNTEAFFGQGTRLTVV.